Sequencing of this T cell receptor (beta chain) was carried out in a study of CD8 T cells in Susac syndrome. The CDR3 has 13 residues. Germline trimming cut 4 bases from V and 9 bases from J; bases unmatched to any gene: 7. Germline V gene sequence: CDR1 SQVTM, CDR2 ANQGSEA. RNA totalling about 0.5 to 1 ug underwent reverse transcription with random hexamers. One entry per CDR3 protein results from TCRdb running MiXCR on the immunoSEQ multiplex PCR reads. Among 100,000 to 150,000 distinct CDR3 sequences listed, 75% to 90% were seen once. Negative isolation was used for CD8+ and CD4+ T cells, and FACS enrichment was applied to TEMRA cells.

The specimen was CD8+ T cells from PBMCs. This TCR was recovered from a human donor with multiple sclerosis. This sequence joins TRBV29-1 and TRBJ2-1, with 9 nucleotides matching TRBD1. CDR3 nucleotide sequence: TGCAGCGTTGGGACAGGGGAATGGAGTGAGCAGTTCTTC. It yields the protein CSVGTGEWSEQFF.